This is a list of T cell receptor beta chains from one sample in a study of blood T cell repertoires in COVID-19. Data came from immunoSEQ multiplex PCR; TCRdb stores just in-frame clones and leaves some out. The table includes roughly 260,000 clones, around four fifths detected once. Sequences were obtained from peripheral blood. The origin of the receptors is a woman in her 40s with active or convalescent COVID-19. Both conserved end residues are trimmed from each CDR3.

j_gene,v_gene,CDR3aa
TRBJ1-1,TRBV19,ASPSPKITEAF
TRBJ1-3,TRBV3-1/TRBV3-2,ASSPERGFGNTIY
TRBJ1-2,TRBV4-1,ASSQDTGFRYGYT
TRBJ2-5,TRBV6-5,ASSFLAGGQETQY
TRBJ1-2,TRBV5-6,ASSPRDRGFGYT
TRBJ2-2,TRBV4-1,ASSVGRFWEGPTGELF
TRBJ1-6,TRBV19,ASSSTGGNSPLH
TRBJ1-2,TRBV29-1,STQDRGANYGYT
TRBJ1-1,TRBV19,ASSIDGGTEAF
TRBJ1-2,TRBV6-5,ASSYSADGYT
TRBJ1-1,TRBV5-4,ASSLTGWDTEAF
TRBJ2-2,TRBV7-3,ASSSDSTGELF
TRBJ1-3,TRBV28,ASSTGGNTIY
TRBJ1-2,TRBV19,ASSPDRAYGYT
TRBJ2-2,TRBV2,ASTPLGAGGTGELF
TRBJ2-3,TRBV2,ASSPGQGTRDTQY
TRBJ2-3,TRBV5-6,ASSFRFRTDTQY
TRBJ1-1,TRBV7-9,ASSLPGQGGTEAF
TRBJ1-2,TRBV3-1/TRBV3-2,ASSQTGQSNYGYT
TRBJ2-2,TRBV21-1,APSPSGQTDTGELF
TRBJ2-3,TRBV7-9,AEAVAGSTDTQY
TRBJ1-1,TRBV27,ASSFRGPRAEAF
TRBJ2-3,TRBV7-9,ASSLGAGLSTDTQY
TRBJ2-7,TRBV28,ASSLQGQGIYEQY
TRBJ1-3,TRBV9,ASSSPGWGGPQAGNTIY
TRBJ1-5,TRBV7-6,ASSRLEGGLNQPQH
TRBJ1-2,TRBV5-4,ASSSTVYGYT
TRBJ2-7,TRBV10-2,ASSGFGKSPGAYEQY
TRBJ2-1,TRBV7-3,ASSLQASGGGSYNEQF
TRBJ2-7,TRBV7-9,ASSRLAGANYEQY
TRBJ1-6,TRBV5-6,ASSLTSNNSPLH
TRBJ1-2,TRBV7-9,ASSVGDRSYGYT
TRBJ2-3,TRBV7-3,ASSRNGAEDTQY
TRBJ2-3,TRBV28,ASSLYEDSPTDTQY
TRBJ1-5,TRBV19,ASSPGAGRGQPQH
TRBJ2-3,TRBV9,ASSERTWTDTQY
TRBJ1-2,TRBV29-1,SVAGQANYGYT
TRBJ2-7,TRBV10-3,AIRGRQGQSYEQY
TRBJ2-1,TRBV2,ASRALAGPHNEQF
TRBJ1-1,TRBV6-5,ASRPTGANTEAF